Following are 7 T cell receptor beta chains from one sample sequenced in a study of T cell responses to AZD1222 COVID-19 vaccine. The protocol was immunoSEQ multiplex PCR, while the TCRdb copy is restricted to in-frame clones and leaves out a portion. This sample has roughly 110,000 clones; roughly nine tenths occur once, and the top ten carry about 5.4%. The sequencing here drew on peripheral blood, taken on day 0 of AZD1222 vaccination. These receptors originate from an adult in good health.

The chain has TRBV7-9 and TRBJ1-2; 7 bases map to TRBD1. The V gene's germline CDR1 is SEHNR and CDR2 FQNEAQ (reference sequence). This CDR3 has 15 amino acids. Trimming removed 1 base from V and 4 bases from J; junction bases left unmatched: 6. The CDR3 DNA sequence: TGTGCCAGCAGCTTAGTCAAGGGGGCAAGCTATGGCTACACCTTC. It encodes CASSLVKGASYGYTF.

The V and J genes are TRBV15 and TRBJ2-5, with TRBD1 matching over 8 bases. This CDR3 is 17 amino acids long. Germline CDR1 and CDR2: LNHNV and YYDKDF (reference sequence). V was pared by 4 bases and J by 5 bases, with 15 bases of the junction left unmatched. The CDR3 protein is CATSTFGQGGNQETQYF. DNA of the CDR3: TGTGCCACCAGCACCTTTGGACAGGGAGGAAATCAGGAGACCCAGTACTTC.

This clone was seen a single time. The V gene is TRBV10-3, the J gene TRBJ1-3, with 8 positions matching TRBD1. Germline lookup yields CDR1 ENHRY and CDR2 SYGVKD. V dropped 6 bases and J dropped 4; count of bases not matched to a gene: 11. The CDR3 extends over 16 amino acids. This CDR3 is CAIRKPTGGRGNTIYF. CDR3 nucleotide sequence: TGTGCCATCAGGAAACCTACAGGGGGGCGAGGAAACACCATATATTTT.

The V call is TRBV9, the J call TRBJ2-7; 9 bases fit TRBD2. CDR3 length equals 16 residues. Germline V gives CDR1 SGDLS, CDR2 YYNGEE. J lost 4 bases, V lost 0 bases, and 8 bases had no gene match. CDR3 DNA: TGTGCCAGCAGCGTAGTAGGTAGCGGGAGTGTTTACGAGCAGTACTTC. Translated, it gives CASSVVGSGSVYEQYF.

The rearrangement uses TRBV28 and TRBJ1-1, with D unresolved. The CDR3 is 11 residues long. V was clipped by 8 bases and J by 0 bases, with 4 bases between them. Germline-derived CDR1 and CDR2 are MDHEN and SYDVKM. CDR3 loop: CASGVNTEAFF. For the CDR3, the DNA is TGTGCCAGCGGAGTGAACACTGAAGCTTTCTTT.

A single count supports this clone. The chain uses TRBV6-6 and TRBJ2-1, with a tentative D call TRBD2 (5 bases). The V gene lost 6 bases and the J gene lost 5 bases, with 11 bases spanning the gap. This CDR3 is 13 amino acids long. Germline V gene sequence: CDR1 MNHNY, CDR2 SVGAGI (reference sequence). DNA of the CDR3: TGTGCCAGCAGCCTGGACGGGAACAATGAGCAGTTCTTC. It yields the protein CASSLDGNNEQFF.

The J gene is TRBJ2-7, the V gene TRBV10-3; no clear D. Trimming stripped 3 bases from V and 7 bases from J, with 10 bases between. CDR3 length: 12 residues. Germline assignment: CDR1 ENHRY and CDR2 SYGVKD. The CDR3 here is CAISESTREQYF. The CDR3 nucleotides are TGTGCCATCAGTGAATCGACGCGGGAGCAGTACTTC.